The present entry profiles one T cell receptor beta chain with its context. Its antigen is not yet known. No base quality values were provided; no much bigger clone lies one nucleotide off. In the prospective study, participants were about 18 to 95 years old, resided in about two dozen geographic areas of the United States, and were enrolled through a virtual design. In the prospective study, participants were assigned to cohorts based on the clinical history participants reported in a screening survey and a study questionnaire. Mobile phlebotomists in the prospective study collected whole blood, serum and a nasopharyngeal or oropharyngeal swab from every participant. Additional blood draws and questionnaires over an approximately 2-month period could optionally be provided by prospective study participants. Prospective study blood samples were shipped either frozen or at room temperature before DNA extraction.

The immunoSEQ Assay, a bias-controlled multiplex PCR, was used to amplify TCRbeta CDR3 regions from genomic DNA. Concerning the study's data processing: The number of nucleated cells in each sample was estimated from the amplification of reference gene primers within the assay. To quantify the absolute abundance of each unique TCRbeta CDR3 rearrangement, sequence reads were collapsed and filtered. For each sample, productive Simpson clonality was calculated as the square root of Simpson's diversity index across productive rearrangements. Entries here come from immuneACCESS through TCRdb and include only in-frame sequences with V and J called. Some clones fail to appear in such tables; in the studies checked, an unresolved V gene covers under half of the shortfall, and the cause of the remainder is unknown. The DNA was the basis for D and trimming; V, J and clone size are from that table. For this sample the table gives 220,000 or so clones, of which approximately 86% were detected only once. Of the sample, 14% to 15% is held by the ten largest clones.

The record originates from a study of blood T cell repertoires in COVID-19 (TCRdb year 2020). Notes on the research overall: Collaborator samples came from the United States, Italy and Spain and covered acute and convalescent phases of COVID-19. Where available, HLA class I and class II types were taken from metadata supplied by the sample provider and were not determined by assay-based typing. The prospective study material was composed of cDNA or gDNA derived from T cells, B-cell-depleted T cells, or PBMCs. The repertoires were released in a freely available public database intended as a resource for research on the immune response to SARS-CoV-2. A de-identified subject ID, COVID-19 status, age in years and sex were almost always included in the sample metadata. Samples came from the ongoing ImmuneRACE study (first 160 participants) plus 1,254 subjects from 6 global collaborators. The dataset comprised deeply sampled blood TCRbeta repertoires from subjects exposed to, actively infected with, or recovered from COVID-19. The full study reports these points: How much clinical and demographic metadata was included differed by source and by participant, and the metadata was provided uncurated.

Based on the germline V gene, the CDR1 and CDR2 sequences are SQVTM and ANQGSEA. Trimming removed 4 bases from V and 0 bases from J, leaving 10 bases between the germline ends. Including the terminal cysteine and phenylalanine, the CDR3 comprises 14 residues. Here the CDR3 DNA is all that survives: 42 bases in frame from base 1. The sequence came from a woman aged 45-60 years with acute COVID-19. Sequencing was carried out using PBMCs or T cells enriched from blood (not recorded which). Recombination linked TRBV29-1 to TRBJ1-5; the best D guess is TRBD1, with 6 bases matching. The nucleotide sequence reads TGCAGCGTTGGGACAGCGCATAGCAATCAGCCCCAGCATTTT. Its product reads: CSVGTAHSNQPQHF.